Sequencing of this T cell receptor (beta chain) was carried out in a study of blood T cell repertoires in COVID-19. Looking at the study overall: COVID-19 samples from acute and convalescent phases originated in the United States, Italy and Spain. The analysed material was cDNA or gDNA that came from T cells, B-cell-depleted T cells, or PBMCs.

Per the original methods: Nucleated cell number was recorded as an estimate derived from reference gene primer amplification. Sequenced by immunoSEQ multiplex PCR; TCRdb stores in-frame clones only, minus some. D and trimming come from the DNA, and the V and J calls and clone size come from that table. The sample consists of approximately 210,000 clones, roughly nine tenths of them appearing once. The V gene lost 4 bases and the J gene lost 4 bases, with 14 bases spanning the gap. The germline CDR1 and CDR2 sequences are MGHDK and SYGVNS. This CDR3 comprises 15 residues. Sequencing used peripheral blood. The sequence derives from a man aged 25 to 45 with acute or convalescent COVID-19. The chain joins TRBV25-1 to TRBJ2-1; the D gene is possibly TRBD1 (7 bases). Here the CDR3 reads CASSGTGGGYNEQFF. The CDR3, as DNA: TGTGCCAGCAGTGGGACAGGAGGAGGGTACAATGAGCAGTTCTTC.